This TCR beta chain was obtained from a study of cytomegalovirus exposure and HLA in healthy donors. This PCR relied on a set of 60 Vbeta primers and 13 Jbeta primers. The assay was immunoSEQ multiplex PCR, and TCRdb's table has in-frame clones only and misses some. Here the sample spans tens of thousands of clones, 60% to 80% being singletons. Study-wide results and caveats: The authors assumed roughly uniform sequencing depth across donors for presence/absence analyses. Listed as cytomegalovirus-associated were over 150 TCR beta chains. Follow-up analysis later connected one missense variant in DCLRE1C with trimming of TCR beta V- and J-genes.

V dropped 0 bases and J dropped 2 bases, with 8 bases sitting between them. Germline CDR1 and CDR2: MNHEY and SVGAGI. The CDR3 covers 15 residues. Worth noting for this clone: The antigen remains unidentified.

The sequence was obtained from a woman in her 30s in good health and CMV-seronegative. What was sequenced was PBMCs. The J gene is TRBJ1-5, the V gene TRBV6-5; D gene unclear. CDR3 coding DNA: TGTGCCAGCAGTTACTCAGCATCTGGCAATCAGCCCCAGCATTTT. Protein: CASSYSASGNQPQHF.